This TCR beta chain was recorded in a study of control samples from healthy donors and cancer patients. Some clones are missing from TCRdb's copy, which holds only in-frame ones; the method was immunoSEQ multiplex PCR. The sample carries about 150,000 clones, 80% to 95% recorded once. The CDR3 has 15 amino acids. Germline lookup yields CDR1 SGHKS and CDR2 YYEKEE (reference sequence). J lost 6 bases, V lost 4 bases, and 12 bases had no gene match. The sequence derives from a man aged 18 to 29 in good health. The specimen was blood. The V call is TRBV5-5, the J call TRBJ1-2; TRBD1 agrees at 7 bases. CDR3 loop: CASSLLGGQGDGYTF. The CDR3 nucleotides read TGTGCCAGCAGCCTGTTGGGAGGGCAGGGGGATGGCTACACCTTC.